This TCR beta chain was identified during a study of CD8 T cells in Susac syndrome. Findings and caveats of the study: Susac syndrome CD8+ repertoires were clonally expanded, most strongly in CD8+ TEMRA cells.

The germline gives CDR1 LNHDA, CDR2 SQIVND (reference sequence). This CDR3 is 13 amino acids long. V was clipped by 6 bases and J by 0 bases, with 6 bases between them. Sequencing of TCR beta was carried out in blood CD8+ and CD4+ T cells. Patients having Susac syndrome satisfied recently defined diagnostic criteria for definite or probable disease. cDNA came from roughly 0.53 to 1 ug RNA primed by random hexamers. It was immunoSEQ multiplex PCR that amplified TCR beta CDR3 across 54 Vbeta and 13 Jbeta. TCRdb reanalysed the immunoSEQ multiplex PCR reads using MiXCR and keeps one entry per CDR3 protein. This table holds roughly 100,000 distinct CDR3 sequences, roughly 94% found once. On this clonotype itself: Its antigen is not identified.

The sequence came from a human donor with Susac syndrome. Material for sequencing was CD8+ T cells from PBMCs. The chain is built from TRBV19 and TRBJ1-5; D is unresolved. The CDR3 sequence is CASRVSSNQPQHF. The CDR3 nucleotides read TGTGCCAGTAGAGTTAGTAGCAATCAGCCCCAGCATTTT.